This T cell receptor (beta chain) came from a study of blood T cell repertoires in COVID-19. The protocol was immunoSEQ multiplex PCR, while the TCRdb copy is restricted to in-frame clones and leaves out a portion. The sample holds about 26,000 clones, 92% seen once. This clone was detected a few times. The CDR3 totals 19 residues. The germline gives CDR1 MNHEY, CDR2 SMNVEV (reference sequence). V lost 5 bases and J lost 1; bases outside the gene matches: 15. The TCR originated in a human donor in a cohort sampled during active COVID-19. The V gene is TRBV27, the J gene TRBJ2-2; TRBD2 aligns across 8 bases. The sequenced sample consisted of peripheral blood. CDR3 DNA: TGTGCCAGCAGTCTGCTGAAACCCCCGGGAGGGGTGAACACCGGGGAGCTGTTTTTT. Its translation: CASSLLKPPGGVNTGELFF.